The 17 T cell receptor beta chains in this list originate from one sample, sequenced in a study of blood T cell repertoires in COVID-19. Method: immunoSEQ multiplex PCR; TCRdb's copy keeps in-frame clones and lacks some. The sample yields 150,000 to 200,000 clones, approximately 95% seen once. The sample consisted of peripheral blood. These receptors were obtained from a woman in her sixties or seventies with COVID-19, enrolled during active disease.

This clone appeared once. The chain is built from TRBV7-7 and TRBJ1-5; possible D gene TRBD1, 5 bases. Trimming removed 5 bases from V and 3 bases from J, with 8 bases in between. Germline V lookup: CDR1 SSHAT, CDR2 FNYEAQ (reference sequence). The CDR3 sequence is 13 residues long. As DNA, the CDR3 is TGTGCCAGCAGCCAAGGGGTCAATCAGCCCCAGCATTTT. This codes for CASSQGVNQPQHF.

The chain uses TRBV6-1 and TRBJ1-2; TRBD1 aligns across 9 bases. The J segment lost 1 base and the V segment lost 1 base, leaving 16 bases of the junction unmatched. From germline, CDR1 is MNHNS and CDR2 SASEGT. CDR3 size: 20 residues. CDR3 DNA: TGTGCCAGCAGTGAAGGGTTCTTAGGGCCGGGACAGGGACTTAACTATGGCTACACCTTC. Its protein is CASSEGFLGPGQGLNYGYTF.

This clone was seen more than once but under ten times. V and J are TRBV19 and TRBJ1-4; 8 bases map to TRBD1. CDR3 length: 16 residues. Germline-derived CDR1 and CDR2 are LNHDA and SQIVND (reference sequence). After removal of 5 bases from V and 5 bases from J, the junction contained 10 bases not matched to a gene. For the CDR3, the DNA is TGTGCCAGTAGTTCTACTCGGACAGGGTTAAATGAAAAACTGTTTTTT. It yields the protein CASSSTRTGLNEKLFF.

Written as DNA, the CDR3 is TGTGCCAGTAGCCTTCCCGTCGGGGAGACCCAGTACTTC. This encodes CASSLPVGETQYF. The chain employs TRBV19 and TRBJ2-5; D remains unclear. With 6 bases removed from V and 5 bases from J, the gap between germline ends came to 13 bases. The CDR3 is made up of 13 amino acids. The germline V gene encodes CDR1 LNHDA and CDR2 SQIVND (reference sequence).

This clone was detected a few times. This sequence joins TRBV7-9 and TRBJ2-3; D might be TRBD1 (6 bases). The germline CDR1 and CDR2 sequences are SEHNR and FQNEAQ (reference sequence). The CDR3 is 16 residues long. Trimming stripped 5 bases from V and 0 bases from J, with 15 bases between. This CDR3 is CASSGKGEGSTDTQYF. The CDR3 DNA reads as TGTGCCAGCAGCGGTAAGGGGGAAGGCAGCACAGATACGCAGTATTTT. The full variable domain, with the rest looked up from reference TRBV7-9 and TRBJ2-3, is DTGVSQNPRHKITKRGQNVTFRCDPISEHNRLYWYRQTLGQGPEFLTYFQNEAQLEKSRLLSDRFSAERPKGSFSTLEIQRTEQGDSAMYLCASSGKGEGSTDTQYFGPGTRLTVL.

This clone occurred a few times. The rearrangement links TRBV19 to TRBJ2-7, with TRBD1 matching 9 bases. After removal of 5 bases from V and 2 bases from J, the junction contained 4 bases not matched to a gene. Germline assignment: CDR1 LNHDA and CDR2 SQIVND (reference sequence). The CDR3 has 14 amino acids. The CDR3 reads CASSVDRGAYEQYF. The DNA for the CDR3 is TGTGCCAGTAGTGTGGACAGGGGTGCCTACGAGCAGTACTTC. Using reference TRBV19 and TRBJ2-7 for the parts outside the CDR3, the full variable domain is DGGITQSPKYLFRKEGQNVTLSCEQNLNHDAMYWYRQDPGQGLRLIYYSQIVNDFQKGDIAEGYSVSREKKESFPLTVTSAQKNPTAFYLCASSVDRGAYEQYFGPGTRLTVT.

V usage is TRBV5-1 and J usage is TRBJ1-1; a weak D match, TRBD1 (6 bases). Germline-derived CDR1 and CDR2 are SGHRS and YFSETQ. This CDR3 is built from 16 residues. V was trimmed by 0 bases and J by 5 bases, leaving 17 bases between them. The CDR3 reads CASSLVRTGRGTEAFF. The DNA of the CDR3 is TGCGCCAGCAGCTTGGTTAGAACAGGGAGGGGTACTGAAGCTTTCTTT.

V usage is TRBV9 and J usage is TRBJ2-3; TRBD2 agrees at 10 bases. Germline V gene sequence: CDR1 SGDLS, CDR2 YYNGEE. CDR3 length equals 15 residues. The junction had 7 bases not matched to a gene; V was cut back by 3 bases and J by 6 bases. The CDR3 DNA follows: TGTGCCAGCAGCGGGACTAGCGGTACCCCGGATACGCAGTATTTT. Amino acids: CASSGTSGTPDTQYF.

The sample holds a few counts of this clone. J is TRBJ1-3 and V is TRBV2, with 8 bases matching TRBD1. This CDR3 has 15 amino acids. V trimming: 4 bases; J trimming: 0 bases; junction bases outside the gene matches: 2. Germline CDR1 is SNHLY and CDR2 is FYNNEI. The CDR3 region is CASSGTGGSGNTIYF. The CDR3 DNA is TGTGCCAGCAGTGGAACAGGGGGCTCTGGAAACACCATATATTTT.

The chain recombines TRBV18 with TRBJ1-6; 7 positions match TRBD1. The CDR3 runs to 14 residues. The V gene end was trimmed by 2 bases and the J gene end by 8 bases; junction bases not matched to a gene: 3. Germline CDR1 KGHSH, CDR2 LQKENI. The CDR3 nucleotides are TGTGCCAGCTCACCAAATACAGGGGATTCACCCCTCCACTTT. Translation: CASSPNTGDSPLHF.

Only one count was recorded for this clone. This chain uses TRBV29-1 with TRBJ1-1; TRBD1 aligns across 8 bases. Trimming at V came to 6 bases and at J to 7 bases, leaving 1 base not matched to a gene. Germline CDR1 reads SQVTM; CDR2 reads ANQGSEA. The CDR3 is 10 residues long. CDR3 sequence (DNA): TGCAGCGTGGGACAGGATGAAGCTTTCTTT. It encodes CSVGQDEAFF.

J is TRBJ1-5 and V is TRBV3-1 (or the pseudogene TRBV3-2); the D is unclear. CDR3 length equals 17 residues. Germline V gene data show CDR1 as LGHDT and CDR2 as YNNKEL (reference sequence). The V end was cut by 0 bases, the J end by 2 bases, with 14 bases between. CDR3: CASSQDQTLVGNQPQHF. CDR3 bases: TGTGCCAGCAGCCAAGATCAAACCTTAGTGGGCAATCAGCCCCAGCATTTT.

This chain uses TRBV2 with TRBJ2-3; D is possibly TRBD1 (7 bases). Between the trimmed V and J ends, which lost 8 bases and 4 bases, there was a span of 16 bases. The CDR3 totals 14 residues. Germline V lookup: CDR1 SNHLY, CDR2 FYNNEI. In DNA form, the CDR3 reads TGTGCCAGCCAAAGACAGGGAGGCCCAGATACGCAGTATTTT. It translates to CASQRQGGPDTQYF.

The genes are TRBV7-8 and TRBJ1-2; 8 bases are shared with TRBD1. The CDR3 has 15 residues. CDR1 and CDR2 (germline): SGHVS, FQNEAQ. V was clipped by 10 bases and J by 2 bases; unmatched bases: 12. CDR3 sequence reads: CATEQGGYINYGYTF. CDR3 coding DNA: TGTGCCACCGAACAGGGGGGATATATAAACTATGGCTACACCTTC. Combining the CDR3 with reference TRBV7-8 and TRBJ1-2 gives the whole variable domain GAGVSQSPRYKVAKRGQDVALRCDPISGHVSLFWYQQALGQGPEFLTYFQNEAQLDKSGLPSDRFFAERPEGSVSTLKIQRTQQEDSAVYLCATEQGGYINYGYTFGSGTRLTVV.

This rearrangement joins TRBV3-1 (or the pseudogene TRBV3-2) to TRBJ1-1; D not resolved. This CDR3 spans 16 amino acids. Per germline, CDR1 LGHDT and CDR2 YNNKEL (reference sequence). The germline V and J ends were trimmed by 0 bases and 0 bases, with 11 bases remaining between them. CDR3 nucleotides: TGTGCCAGCAGCCAAGATCGCGTCGGGATGAACACTGAAGCTTTCTTT. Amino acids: CASSQDRVGMNTEAFF.

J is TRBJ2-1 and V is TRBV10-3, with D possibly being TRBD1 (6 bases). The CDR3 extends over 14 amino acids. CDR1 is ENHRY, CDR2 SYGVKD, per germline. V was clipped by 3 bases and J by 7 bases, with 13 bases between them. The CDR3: CAISDKTGTNEQFF. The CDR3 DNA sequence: TGTGCCATCAGTGACAAGACAGGCACGAATGAGCAGTTCTTC.

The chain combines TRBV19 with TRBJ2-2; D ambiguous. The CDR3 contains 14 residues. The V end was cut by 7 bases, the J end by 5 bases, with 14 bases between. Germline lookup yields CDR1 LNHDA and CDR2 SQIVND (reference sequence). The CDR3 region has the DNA TGTGCCAGTACCACGAGATTCCATACCGGGGAGCTGTTTTTT. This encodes CASTTRFHTGELFF.